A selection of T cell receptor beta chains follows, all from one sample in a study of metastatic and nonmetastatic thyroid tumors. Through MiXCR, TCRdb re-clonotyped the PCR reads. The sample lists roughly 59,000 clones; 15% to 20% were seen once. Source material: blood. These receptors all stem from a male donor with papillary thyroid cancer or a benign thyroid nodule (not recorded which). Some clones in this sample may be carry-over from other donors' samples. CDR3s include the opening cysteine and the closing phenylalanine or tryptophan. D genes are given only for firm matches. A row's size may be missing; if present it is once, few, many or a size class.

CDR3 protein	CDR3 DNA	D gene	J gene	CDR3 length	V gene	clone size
CATSDHNSGGAETQYF	TGTGCCACCAGTGATCATAATAGCGGGGGGGCAGAGACCCAGTACTTC	TRBD2	TRBJ2-5	16	TRBV24-1	many
CASSYPGVTEAFF	TGTGCCAGCAGTTACCCGGGGGTAACTGAAGCTTTCTTT	NA	TRBJ1-1	13	TRBV6-5	NA
CASSVTRDQETQYF	TGCGCCAGCAGTGTAACCAGAGACCAAGAGACCCAGTACTTC	NA	TRBJ2-5	14	TRBV10-2	many
CASSPSASDQRSQYF	TGTGCCAGCAGCCCCTCGGCCAGCGACCAGCGCTCGCAGTACTTC	NA	TRBJ2-7	15	TRBV9	NA
CASSPDRVGTGELFF	TGTGCCAGCAGCCCGGACAGGGTAGGCACCGGGGAGCTGTTTTTT	TRBD1	TRBJ2-2	15	TRBV27	many
CASRDRGSYGYTF	TGTGCCAGCAGGGACAGGGGTAGCTATGGCTACACCTTC	TRBD1	TRBJ1-2	13	TRBV12-3/TRBV12-4	many
CASSLRSEAFF	TGTGCCAGCAGTTTAAGGAGTGAAGCTTTCTTT	NA	TRBJ1-1	11	TRBV12-3/TRBV12-4	NA
CASSAYRSTDTQYF	TGTGCCAGCAGTGCCTATCGAAGCACAGATACGCAGTATTTT	NA	TRBJ2-3	14	TRBV25-1	many
CASSFQGSGANVLTF	TGTGCCAGCAGTTTTCAGGGTTCCGGGGCCAACGTCCTGACTTTC	NA	TRBJ2-6	15	TRBV28	many
CASSGGTGGFGGYTF	TGTGCCAGCAGTGGCGGGACAGGGGGTTTCGGTGGCTACACCTTC	TRBD1	TRBJ1-2	15	TRBV2	once
CASSPGQGSDTQYF	TGCGCCAGCAGCCCTGGACAGGGTTCAGATACGCAGTATTTT	TRBD1	TRBJ2-3	14	TRBV5-1	many
CASSERNSGANVLTF	TGTGCCAGCAGTGAACGGAACTCTGGGGCCAACGTCCTGACTTTC	NA	TRBJ2-6	15	TRBV6-1	NA
CASSLVHEQFF	TGTGCCAGCAGCTTGGTACATGAGCAGTTCTTC	NA	TRBJ2-1	11	TRBV11-2	NA
CSARGPNTWELFF	TGCAGTGCTAGAGGGCCGAACACCTGGGAGCTGTTTTTT	NA	TRBJ2-2	13	TRBV20-1	NA
CASSEWAGVSNHPQHF	TGTGCCAGCAGTGAATGGGCGGGGGTCTCCAATCATCCCCAGCATTTT	NA	TRBJ1-5	16	TRBV6-1	NA
CASSQVPQGGGDGYGYTF	TGTGCCAGCAGCCAAGTTCCCCAGGGGGGGGGCGACGGCTATGGCTACACCTTC	TRBD1	TRBJ1-2	18	TRBV3-1	NA
CASSRLIGTDTQYF	TGTGCCAGCTCACGCTTAATAGGCACAGATACGCAGTATTTT	NA	TRBJ2-3	14	TRBV18	many
CASSFVLTGGTADTQYF	TGCGCCAGCAGCTTCGTCCTTACGGGGGGAACCGCAGATACGCAGTATTTT	TRBD2	TRBJ2-3	17	TRBV5-1	many
CASSARDSHEQFF	TGTGCCAGCAGTGCCCGGGACAGCCATGAGCAGTTCTTC	TRBD1	TRBJ2-1	13	TRBV6-4	many
CASSQGGNTGELFF	TGTGCCAGCAGCCAGGGGGGGAACACCGGGGAGCTGTTTTTT	NA	TRBJ2-2	14	TRBV11-1	NA
CASSPPLDASGKQYF	TGTGCCAGCAGCCCCCCTTTAGACGCTAGCGGGAAACAGTACTTC	TRBD2	TRBJ2-7	15	TRBV12-3/TRBV12-4	NA
CASRTQGAGSTLHF	TGTGCCAGCAGGACCCAGGGGGCCGGATCAACCCTACACTTT	TRBD1	TRBJ1-6	14	TRBV28	few
CASSGYIQYF	TGTGCCAGCAGTGGTTACATTCAGTACTTC	NA	TRBJ2-4	10	TRBV6-4	many
CSARDPPYGYTF	TGCAGTGCTAGAGATCCGCCTTATGGCTACACCTTC	NA	TRBJ1-2	12	TRBV20-1	many
CATPGQGGGEAFF	TGTGCCACCCCGGGACAGGGGGGAGGTGAAGCTTTCTTT	TRBD1	TRBJ1-1	13	TRBV2	many
CARDNGTSRSSYNEQFF	TGTGCCAGAGACAATGGGACTAGCCGCAGCTCCTACAATGAGCAGTTCTTC	TRBD2	TRBJ2-1	17	TRBV19	many
CASRPLAGDRNEQFF	TGTGCCAGCAGACCGCTAGCGGGAGACCGGAATGAGCAGTTCTTC	TRBD2	TRBJ2-1	15	TRBV12-3/TRBV12-4	many
CASRPLMNMNTEAFF	TGTGCCAGTAGGCCTCTAATGAATATGAACACTGAAGCTTTCTTT	NA	TRBJ1-1	15	TRBV19	many
CASSQQGSNSPLHF	TGCGCCAGCAGCCAGCAGGGTAGTAATTCACCCCTCCACTTT	NA	TRBJ1-6	14	TRBV5-1	many
CASSVDEVDTQYF	TGTGCCAGCAGCGTAGATGAGGTAGATACGCAGTATTTT	NA	TRBJ2-3	13	TRBV9	few
CASSPGDSPYNEQFF	TGTGCCAGCTCACCAGGAGACAGCCCCTACAATGAGCAGTTCTTC	NA	TRBJ2-1	15	TRBV18	many